This is a list of T cell receptor beta chains from one sample in a study of blood T cells in healthy people across ages. TCRdb ran MiXCR on the 5' RACE reads and lists one entry per CDR3 protein. The table lists 1.2 million to 1.5 million distinct CDR3 sequences, 55% to 75% of them singletons. The sequenced material came from blood. The receptors stem from a man aged 18-30 years in good health. The conserved cysteine and the conserved F or W are not part of the CDR3 here. Each record gives: D gene, V gene, CDR3 protein. The D gene is left open where the match is weak.

>.|TRBV12-3/TRBV12-4
ASSLALSQSTDTQY
>.|TRBV20-1
SARDGRGSNTGELF
>TRBD2|TRBV2
ASSDGLAGVVGYEQF
>TRBD1|TRBV7-9
ASRAGQGPDIQY
>TRBD2|TRBV4-2
ASSHQLADSYNGQF
>.|TRBV6-4
ASSDRAGSDGYT
>.|TRBV9
ASSLQWGSTDTQY
>.|TRBV7-9
ASSLIQGSGTQY
>.|TRBV6-4
ASKGRGEADTQY
>.|TRBV6-2/TRBV6-3
ASSYSSVQFGTDTQY
>.|TRBV6-5
ASSFSGPRGYGYT
>TRBD1|TRBV28
ASSPPGQYEQY
>TRBD1|TRBV28
ASRRKGQGFYNEQF
>TRBD2|TRBV4-3
ASSQDGTNQETQY
>.|TRBV5-1
ASSMGPFTDTQY
>TRBD2|TRBV29-1
SVERLAGVGNEQF
>.|TRBV12-3/TRBV12-4
ASSSLYEQY
>TRBD2|TRBV4-3
ASSQDSPSGVNGELF
>.|TRBV4-3
ASSQDVGSGANVLT
>TRBD1|TRBV12-3/TRBV12-4
ASSRQGPTQY
>.|TRBV7-9
ASSQPSEEQETQY
>TRBD2|TRBV11-1
ASSIGTTDTQY
>.|TRBV28
ASSPGRGLF
>TRBD2|TRBV7-2
ASSYGLVETQY
>.|TRBV11-2
ASSLTPGEGQPQH
>TRBD1|TRBV29-1
SSDRDRGLKF
>.|TRBV3-1
ASSQGSPVGTTYEQY
>TRBD1|TRBV7-2
ASSLDTGGHQPQH
>.|TRBV4-2
ASSRSTVAHNEQF
>TRBD2|TRBV6-1
ASSEEGGRRVNEQY
>.|TRBV28
ASSSEGTQY
>.|TRBV27
ASSLGRLNYEQY
>.|TRBV6-1
ASSRFLRGHTGRPTEAF
>.|TRBV6-1
ASTAPGVSNQPQH
>TRBD1|TRBV12-3/TRBV12-4
ASSGRDRDEQF
>.|TRBV7-9
ASSPDAALRTAYGYT
>.|TRBV19
ASSSGPYREQF
>.|TRBV5-1
ASSAGLRGGETQY
>.|TRBV25-1
ASSVPGETEAF
>.|TRBV29-1
SAHKEANVLT
>.|TRBV4-2
VSSQVSINEQF
>.|TRBV2
ASSEKDRRGHGYT
>.|TRBV7-6
ASSLAGARVYEQY
>TRBD1|TRBV5-1
ASSHLDREKLF
>.|TRBV27
ASSFASSYGYT
>.|TRBV27
ASSLGGDYSPLH
>.|TRBV2
ASRSQASSYEQY
>.|TRBV20-1
SGEPGPTYNEQF